This T cell receptor (beta chain) was captured in a study of blood T cell repertoires in COVID-19. The protocol was immunoSEQ multiplex PCR, while the TCRdb copy is restricted to in-frame clones and leaves out a portion. This sample has about 250,000 clones, with roughly 80% found just once. Trimming cost V 6 bases and J 5 bases, with 22 bases left between them. This CDR3 contains 16 residues. CDR1 MNHEY and CDR2 SMNVEV come from the germline V gene (reference sequence). The sequenced sample was peripheral blood. The clonotype originates from a man aged 80 or over with acute or convalescent COVID-19. The chain combines TRBV27 with TRBJ1-2, with D possibly being TRBD1 (6 bases). The CDR3 DNA reads TGTGCCAGCAGAACTACCGCGGGGGGCGCAGGGTATGGCTACACCTTC. It specifies CASRTTAGGAGYGYTF.